A selection of T cell receptor beta chains follows, all from one sample in a study of cytomegalovirus exposure and HLA in healthy donors. Assay used: immunoSEQ multiplex PCR; TCRdb lists only in-frame clones, some missing. The sample holds around 300,000 clones, about 90% seen once. The source material was PBMCs. These receptors were collected from a woman aged 18-29 years in good health and CMV-seronegative. CDR3s include the opening cysteine and the closing phenylalanine or tryptophan. The D gene is left open where the match is weak. Only part of the rows carry a size: once, few, many, or a class if the clone is expanded.

j_call d_call clone_size cdr3_length v_call cdr3_aa cdr3_nt
TRBJ2-1 TRBD2 once 14 TRBV27 CASSLGGADNEQFF TGTGCCAGCAGCCTCGGGGGGGCCGACAATGAGCAGTTCTTC
TRBJ1-1 - - 14 TRBV5-6 CASCRDNMNTEAFF TGTGCCAGCTGCCGGGACAACATGAACACTGAAGCTTTCTTT
TRBJ1-1 TRBD1 - 12 TRBV10-3 CAISGGQHEAFF TGTGCCATCAGTGGGGGACAGCATGAAGCTTTCTTT
TRBJ2-2 - - 15 TRBV28 CASNSQGMNTGELFF TGTGCCAGCAACTCACAGGGAATGAACACCGGGGAGCTGTTTTTT
TRBJ2-1 - - 15 TRBV2 CASSEMGASYNEQFF TGTGCCAGCAGTGAAATGGGGGCGTCCTACAATGAGCAGTTCTTC
TRBJ1-1 - - 14 TRBV10-3 CAISPGGMNTEAFF TGTGCCATCAGCCCCGGAGGCATGAACACTGAAGCTTTCTTT
TRBJ1-1 - - 13 TRBV27 CASSLGRGREAFF TGTGCCAGCAGTTTAGGCAGGGGTCGAGAAGCTTTCTTT
TRBJ2-1 TRBD2 once 15 TRBV6-5 CASRRLAGGLNEQFF TGTGCCAGCAGAAGACTAGCGGGGGGGCTTAATGAGCAGTTCTTC
TRBJ1-2 - - 14 TRBV18 CASSPGGLDYGYTF TGTGCCAGCTCACCGGGGGGGCTTGACTATGGCTACACCTTC
TRBJ2-2 - once 13 TRBV2 CATRESDTGELFF TGTGCCACCCGGGAGTCCGACACCGGGGAGCTGTTTTTT
TRBJ2-7 TRBD1 - 15 TRBV5-1 CASSPGQESSYEQYF TGCGCCAGCAGCCCAGGACAGGAGAGCTCCTACGAGCAGTACTTC
TRBJ2-5 TRBD2 once 15 TRBV2 CASRPWTSGVETQYF TGTGCCAGCAGGCCATGGACTAGCGGGGTAGAGACCCAGTACTTC
TRBJ2-7 - - 13 TRBV6-1 CASSVNRVHEQYF TGTGCCAGCAGTGTCAACAGGGTACACGAGCAGTACTTC
TRBJ2-2 - - 14 TRBV7-9 CASSWAGNTGELFF TGTGCCAGCAGCTGGGCGGGGAACACCGGGGAGCTGTTTTTT
TRBJ2-1 TRBD1 - 15 TRBV7-3 CASSLGQGGNNEQFF TGTGCCAGCAGCTTGGGACAGGGAGGGAACAATGAGCAGTTCTTC
TRBJ2-7 TRBD1 - 14 TRBV5-6 CASGRGTGDYEQYF TGTGCCAGCGGCCGGGGGACAGGGGACTACGAGCAGTACTTC
TRBJ2-1 - - 14 TRBV5-1 CASSLAGSYNEQFF TGCGCCAGCAGCTTGGCGGGGTCCTACAATGAGCAGTTCTTC
TRBJ1-3 TRBD1 - 16 TRBV2 CASSEAEGQGRNTIYF TGTGCCAGCAGTGAAGCAGAGGGACAGGGTCGAAACACCATATATTTT
TRBJ1-4 - - 12 TRBV27 CASSYLNEKLFF TGTGCCAGCAGTTATCTAAACGAAAAACTGTTTTTT
TRBJ2-6 TRBD1 - 17 TRBV19 CASSIWTGNSGANVLTF TGTGCCAGTAGTATTTGGACAGGAAACTCTGGGGCCAACGTCCTGACTTTC
TRBJ2-1 TRBD1 - 15 TRBV7-2 CASSLAMTGNNEQFF TGTGCCAGCAGCTTAGCGATGACAGGGAACAATGAGCAGTTCTTC
TRBJ2-7 - - 14 TRBV30 CAWSVYAASYEQYF TGTGCCTGGAGTGTATATGCGGCTTCCTACGAGCAGTACTTC
TRBJ2-7 TRBD1 - 17 TRBV5-1 CASSLWAGGQGAYEQYF TGCGCCAGCAGCTTGTGGGCTGGGGGACAGGGAGCTTACGAGCAGTACTTC
TRBJ1-3 - - 15 TRBV19 CASSIDQNSGNTIYF TGTGCCAGTAGTATAGATCAAAATAGTGGAAACACCATATATTTT
TRBJ2-1 - - 13 TRBV4-1 CASSQDPGDEQFF TGCGCCAGCAGCCAAGATCCCGGGGATGAGCAGTTCTTC
TRBJ1-4 TRBD1 - 17 TRBV19 CASTRDRDKGTNEKLFF TGTGCCAGTACTCGCGACAGGGATAAGGGAACTAATGAAAAACTGTTTTTT
TRBJ1-4 - - 15 TRBV5-1 CASRNAGQTNEKLFF TGCGCCAGCAGAAACGCAGGGCAAACTAATGAAAAACTGTTTTTT
TRBJ2-7 TRBD2 - 13 TRBV5-4 CASSLPSGYEQYF TGTGCCAGCAGCTTGCCTAGCGGCTACGAGCAGTACTTC
TRBJ2-7 TRBD1 - 21 TRBV27 CASSLTVELGQVPKFGYEQYF TGTGCCAGCAGTTTAACAGTTGAACTGGGACAGGTACCGAAATTTGGGTACGAGCAGTACTTC
TRBJ2-3 - - 13 TRBV9 CASSVETTDTQYF TGTGCCAGCAGCGTAGAAACAACAGATACGCAGTATTTT
TRBJ2-2 TRBD1 - 14 TRBV7-3 CASSSTGGTGELFF TGTGCCAGCAGCTCCACAGGGGGTACCGGGGAGCTGTTTTTT
TRBJ2-3 TRBD1 - 14 TRBV10-3 CAISVGRGPDTQYF TGTGCCATCAGTGTAGGCAGGGGGCCAGATACGCAGTATTTT
TRBJ2-3 - - 17 TRBV7-3 CASSLRGATTSTDTQYF TGTGCCAGCAGCTTACGGGGGGCCACGACTAGCACAGATACGCAGTATTTT
TRBJ2-7 - - 13 TRBV19 CASSTNQGYEQYF TGTGCCAGTAGTACAAATCAGGGTTACGAGCAGTACTTC
TRBJ1-6 TRBD1 few 19 TRBV7-9 CASSFLYVTGSSYNSPLHF TGTGCCAGCAGCTTCCTGTACGTGACAGGGAGCTCCTATAATTCACCCCTCCACTTT
TRBJ1-1 - once 15 TRBV18 CASSPLWTENTEAFF TGTGCCAGCTCACCACTATGGACAGAGAACACTGAAGCTTTCTTT
TRBJ1-5 - - 14 TRBV10-3 CAISEYRYDQPQHF TGTGCCATCAGTGAGTATCGGTATGATCAGCCCCAGCATTTT
TRBJ2-5 - - 15 TRBV7-8 CASSPIRQMQETQYF TGTGCCAGCAGCCCTATCCGACAGATGCAAGAGACCCAGTACTTC
TRBJ1-4 TRBD1 - 15 TRBV6-5 CASSYSGQGNEKLFF TGTGCCAGCAGTTACTCGGGACAGGGGAATGAAAAACTGTTTTTT
TRBJ1-3 TRBD1 - 15 TRBV4-1 CASSRRTGAGNTIYF TGCGCCAGCAGCCGGCGGACAGGGGCTGGAAACACCATATATTTT
TRBJ2-7 TRBD1 - 17 TRBV5-6 CASSLYGAQGALYEQYF TGTGCCAGCAGCTTGTATGGCGCCCAGGGGGCCCTCTACGAGCAGTACTTC
TRBJ2-4 - - 17 TRBV5-4 CASSSTGRGGTKNIQYF TGTGCCAGCAGCTCAACAGGGAGGGGCGGAACCAAAAACATTCAGTACTTC
TRBJ2-5 - once 15 TRBV30 CAWSVEAGQQETQYF TGTGCCTGGAGTGTGGAAGCGGGACAACAAGAGACCCAGTACTTC
TRBJ2-1 - - 15 TRBV5-1 CASGRDSSSYNEQFF TGCGCCAGCGGGAGAGATTCTAGCTCCTACAATGAGCAGTTCTTC
TRBJ2-2 TRBD1 - 15 TRBV5-4 CASSLGQGSTGELFF TGTGCCAGCAGCCTAGGACAGGGGAGCACCGGGGAGCTGTTTTTT
TRBJ2-5 - - 14 TRBV5-1 CASSLGPIQETQYF TGCGCCAGCAGCTTGGGGCCCATCCAAGAGACCCAGTACTTC
TRBJ2-3 TRBD2 - 18 TRBV5-1 CASSSRPGAGGQFYTQYF TGCGCCAGCAGCTCCCGCCCTGGGGCGGGGGGGCAGTTTTATACGCAGTATTTT
TRBJ1-1 - once 14 TRBV18 CASSRDTKNTEAFF TGTGCCAGCTCACGGGACACTAAAAACACTGAAGCTTTCTTT
TRBJ2-7 TRBD2 - 15 TRBV6-1 CASSRPGTSGGREYF TGTGCCAGCAGCCGGCCCGGGACTAGCGGGGGGCGGGAGTACTTC
TRBJ2-2 - - 15 TRBV5-4 CASSFSREDTGELFF TGTGCCAGCAGCTTTAGTAGGGAGGACACCGGGGAGCTGTTTTTT
TRBJ1-2 - - 13 TRBV29-1 CSVGTPKDYGYTF TGCAGCGTTGGGACTCCGAAAGACTATGGCTACACCTTC
TRBJ2-5 TRBD1 - 16 TRBV5-1 CASSRWTGGIQETQYF TGCGCCAGCAGCCGATGGACAGGGGGGATCCAAGAGACCCAGTACTTC
TRBJ2-4 - - 12 TRBV2 CASSEGLDIQYF TGTGCCAGCAGTGAAGGGCTCGACATTCAGTACTTC
TRBJ1-6 - - 15 TRBV4-1 CASSHPPSYNSPLHF TGCGCCAGCAGCCATCCCCCGTCCTATAATTCACCCCTCCACTTT
TRBJ2-3 TRBD1 once 16 TRBV7-9 CASSLRQGLYTDTQYF TGTGCCAGCAGCCTCCGACAGGGCCTTTACACAGATACGCAGTATTTT
TRBJ2-7 TRBD2 - 13 TRBV9 CASSRGGLNEQYF TGTGCCAGCAGCCGGGGGGGCCTCAACGAGCAGTACTTC
TRBJ1-3 - - 14 TRBV7-8 CASSNGISGNTIYF TGTGCCAGCAGTAACGGGATCTCTGGAAACACCATATATTTT
TRBJ2-1 TRBD2 once 17 TRBV9 CASSVGLAGGSYNEQFF TGTGCCAGCAGCGTAGGGCTAGCGGGGGGCTCCTACAATGAGCAGTTCTTC
TRBJ1-5 - - 14 TRBV6-1 CASSEGGSNQPQHF TGTGCCAGCAGTGAGGGAGGGAGCAATCAGCCCCAGCATTTT
TRBJ2-1 TRBD2 - 15 TRBV2 CASSDTSGGLGEQFF TGTGCCAGCAGTGATACTAGCGGGGGTTTAGGTGAGCAGTTCTTC